Listed below are T cell receptor beta chains from one sample, sequenced in a study of blood T cell repertoires in COVID-19. Using immunoSEQ multiplex PCR, the repertoire was profiled, and TCRdb retains in-frame clones only, with some absent. The sample has 300,000 to 400,000 clones, about 89% seen once; the top ten hold approximately 8%. Specimen: peripheral blood. The receptors stem from a woman aged 50 to 65 who had recovered from COVID-19. Each CDR3 is given with its conserved first and last residue. The order of the fields is clone size, D gene, J gene, V gene, CDR3 protein, CDR3 DNA. A D gene is named only where the DNA matches it firmly. Clone size is shown for a subset of rows, as once, few, many or a class of expanded clone.

. TRBD2 TRBJ2-5 TRBV18 CASSPYSGGQETQYF TGTGCCAGCTCACCATACAGCGGGGGCCAAGAGACCCAGTACTTC
. . TRBJ1-2 TRBV30 CAWSNSFFIDYTF TGTGCCTGGAGTAACTCGTTTTTCATCGACTACACCTTC
. . TRBJ1-4 TRBV28 CASSAAGLPLDEKLFF TGTGCCAGCAGCGCGGCAGGGCTCCCCCTCGATGAAAAACTGTTTTTT
. TRBD2 TRBJ2-1 TRBV9 CASSSRRSGGNEQFF TGTGCCAGCAGTTCCCGAAGAAGCGGGGGCAATGAGCAGTTCTTC
. . TRBJ2-1 TRBV6-2/TRBV6-3 CASSYTGTMNNEQFF TGTGCCAGCAGTTATACAGGGACTATGAACAATGAGCAGTTCTTC
. . TRBJ1-1 TRBV30 CAWSRGRGDTEAFF TGTGCCTGGTCTAGGGGGAGGGGCGACACTGAAGCTTTCTTT
. . TRBJ1-1 TRBV28 CASSFLAENTEAFF TGTGCCAGCAGTTTTCTTGCGGAGAACACTGAAGCTTTCTTT
. . TRBJ2-7 TRBV28 CASSASTGMSNEQYF TGTGCCAGCAGTGCATCAACAGGTATGAGCAACGAGCAGTACTTC
. TRBD2 TRBJ2-1 TRBV6-5 CASTQRGGGEQFF TGTGCCAGCACGCAGCGGGGGGGAGGTGAGCAGTTCTTC
few . TRBJ2-5 TRBV9 CASSVGGYQETQYF TGTGCCAGCAGCGTAGGAGGGTACCAAGAGACCCAGTACTTC
. TRBD1 TRBJ2-2 TRBV4-1 CASSHWDRNTGELFF TGCGCCAGCAGCCATTGGGACAGGAACACCGGGGAGCTGTTTTTT
few TRBD2 TRBJ2-7 TRBV7-9 CASSPGTSEQYF TGTGCCAGCAGCCCCGGGACTAGTGAGCAGTACTTC
. TRBD2 TRBJ2-1 TRBV27 CASSSPLAGGHYNEQFF TGTGCCAGCAGTTCCCCTCTAGCGGGAGGCCACTACAATGAGCAGTTCTTC
. TRBD1 TRBJ1-1 TRBV10-3 CAIRTGGRSTEAFF TGTGCCATCAGGACAGGGGGCCGGAGCACTGAAGCTTTCTTT
. . TRBJ2-5 TRBV3-1/TRBV3-2 CASSLSGKETQYF TGTGCCAGCAGCCTTAGCGGAAAAGAGACCCAGTACTTC
. TRBD1 TRBJ2-7 TRBV7-2 CASSLVMGQGYEQYF TGTGCCAGCAGCTTAGTTATGGGACAGGGTTACGAGCAGTACTTC
. TRBD1 TRBJ2-3 TRBV11-3 CASSPGTATDTQYF TGTGCCAGCAGCCCCGGGACAGCCACAGATACGCAGTATTTT
. . TRBJ1-3 TRBV9 CASSVTQGDGDTIYF TGTGCCAGCAGCGTAACCCAGGGTGATGGAGACACCATATATTTT
. . TRBJ1-2 TRBV4-3 CASSQKGAPGYTF TGCGCCAGCAGCCAGAAAGGGGCCCCTGGCTACACCTTC
. . TRBJ2-3 TRBV6-2/TRBV6-3 CASSLAEHTDTQYF TGTGCCAGCAGCTTAGCGGAACACACAGATACGCAGTATTTT
. TRBD1 TRBJ1-5 TRBV7-2 CASSLVGGDNQPQHF TGTGCCAGCAGCTTAGTAGGGGGCGACAATCAGCCCCAGCATTTT
. . TRBJ2-1 TRBV9 CASSVAAGHGYNEQFF TGTGCCAGCAGCGTAGCAGCAGGGCATGGTTACAATGAGCAGTTCTTC
. TRBD2 TRBJ2-1 TRBV28 CASSQLAGGHNNEQFF TGTGCCAGCAGTCAATTAGCGGGGGGCCACAACAATGAGCAGTTCTTC
. TRBD1 TRBJ1-5 TRBV6-5 CASSATGGRGQPQHF TGTGCCAGCAGCGCCACAGGGGGAAGGGGTCAGCCCCAGCATTTT
. TRBD1 TRBJ2-3 TRBV7-9 CASSSTGGANPDTQYF TGTGCCAGCAGCTCAACAGGGGGCGCGAACCCAGATACGCAGTATTTT
. . TRBJ2-7 TRBV19 CASSGGTAKSYEQYF TGTGCCAGTAGTGGAGGGACAGCCAAATCCTACGAGCAGTACTTC
. TRBD2 TRBJ2-3 TRBV30 CAWTRGAGGSQAPDTQYF TGTGCCTGGACAAGAGGAGCGGGAGGTAGTCAGGCGCCAGATACGCAGTATTTT
. . TRBJ2-7 TRBV11-2 CASSPLGVEQYF TGTGCCAGCAGCCCGTTAGGGGTCGAGCAGTACTTC
. . TRBJ1-5 TRBV28 CASTQGNQPQHF TGTGCCAGCACCCAGGGGAATCAGCCCCAGCATTTT
few . TRBJ2-7 TRBV30 CAWNQGRDYEQYF TGTGCCTGGAATCAGGGCAGGGACTACGAGCAGTACTTC
. TRBD2 TRBJ2-3 TRBV9 CASSVAGGSTDTQYF TGTGCCAGCAGCGTAGCGGGGGGGAGCACAGATACGCAGTATTTT
. TRBD1 TRBJ2-7 TRBV5-1 CASSKDRVYEQYF TGCGCCAGCAGCAAGGACAGGGTCTACGAGCAGTACTTC
. . TRBJ1-5 TRBV28 CASSLLAGINQPQHF TGTGCCAGCAGTTTATTGGCAGGAATCAATCAGCCCCAGCATTTT
. TRBD1 TRBJ2-1 TRBV4-1 CASSQEGDRVNGEQFF TGCGCCAGCAGCCAAGAAGGGGACAGGGTAAATGGTGAGCAGTTCTTC
once . TRBJ1-2 TRBV30 CAWSSGNYGYTF TGTGCCTGGAGTTCGGGGAACTATGGCTACACCTTC
. . TRBJ2-3 TRBV29-1 CSVDITDTQYF TGCAGCGTTGATATCACAGATACGCAGTATTTT
. . TRBJ2-2 TRBV9 CASSVDSANTGELFF TGTGCCAGCAGCGTCGACAGCGCGAACACCGGGGAGCTGTTTTTT
. . TRBJ2-7 TRBV7-9 CASSSSGGGEQYF TGTGCCAGCAGCTCGTCAGGGGGAGGTGAGCAGTACTTC
once TRBD1 TRBJ2-3 TRBV28 CASSSGTVSTDTQYF TGTGCCAGCAGTTCCGGGACAGTTAGCACAGATACGCAGTATTTT
. . TRBJ2-1 TRBV18 CASSPAGRMNEQFF TGTGCCAGCTCACCTGCTGGGAGGATGAATGAGCAGTTCTTC
. . TRBJ2-7 TRBV3-1/TRBV3-2 CASSPKRAVEQYF TGTGCCAGCAGCCCCAAGAGGGCGGTCGAGCAGTACTTC
. TRBD2 TRBJ2-7 TRBV7-2 CASSASLAGGHYF TGTGCCAGCAGCGCCTCACTAGCGGGGGGGCACTACTTC
. . TRBJ1-4 TRBV19 CASSPRTAATNEKLFF TGTGCCAGTAGTCCCCGAACCGCAGCAACTAATGAAAAACTGTTTTTT
. TRBD2 TRBJ2-2 TRBV5-8 CASSEGTSGGPNTGELFF TGTGCCAGCAGCGAAGGGACTAGCGGGGGGCCTAACACCGGGGAGCTGTTTTTT
. . TRBJ2-5 TRBV28 CASRDSQGKETQYF TGTGCCAGCAGGGACTCTCAGGGGAAAGAGACCCAGTACTTC
. TRBD2 TRBJ2-1 TRBV4-1 CASSQSTSGVYNEQFF TGCGCCAGCAGCCAATCGACTAGCGGGGTATACAATGAGCAGTTCTTC
once . TRBJ2-5 TRBV5-1 CASSVDRQQETQYF TGCGCCAGCAGCGTGGACAGACAACAAGAGACCCAGTACTTC
. . TRBJ1-2 TRBV7-2 CASSLDKASADTF TGTGCCAGCAGCTTAGATAAAGCGTCGGCTGATACCTTC
once . TRBJ2-1 TRBV27 CASSFIGGEQFF TGTGCCAGCAGTTTCATTGGAGGTGAGCAGTTCTTC
. TRBD2 TRBJ2-5 TRBV7-7 CASSPGLAGVQETQYF TGTGCTAGCAGCCCGGGACTAGCGGGTGTTCAAGAGACCCAGTACTTC
. . TRBJ2-3 TRBV6-2/TRBV6-3 CASSLQAVSDTQYF TGTGCCAGCAGTTTACAGGCAGTCTCAGATACGCAGTATTTT
. . TRBJ1-6 TRBV9 CASSSRAGLDNSPLHF TGTGCCAGCAGCTCTAGAGCGGGGCTGGATAATTCACCCCTCCACTTT
. . TRBJ2-1 TRBV6-5 CASSYAGRNNEQFF TGTGCCAGCAGTTACGCGGGCAGGAATAATGAGCAGTTCTTC
. TRBD1 TRBJ1-4 TRBV4-3 CASSQDTGVREKLFF TGCGCCAGCAGCCAAGATACAGGGGTGAGGGAAAAACTGTTTTTT